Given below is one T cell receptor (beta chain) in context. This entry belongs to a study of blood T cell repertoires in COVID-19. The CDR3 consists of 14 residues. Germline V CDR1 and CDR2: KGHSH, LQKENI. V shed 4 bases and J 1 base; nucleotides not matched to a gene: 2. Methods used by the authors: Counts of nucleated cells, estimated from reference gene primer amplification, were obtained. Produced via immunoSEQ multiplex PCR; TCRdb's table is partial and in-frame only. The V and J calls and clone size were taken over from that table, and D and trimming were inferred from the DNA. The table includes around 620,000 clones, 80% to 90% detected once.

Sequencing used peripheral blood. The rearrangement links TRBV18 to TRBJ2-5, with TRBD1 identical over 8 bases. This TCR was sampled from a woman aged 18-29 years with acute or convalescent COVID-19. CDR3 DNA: TGTGCCAGCTCACTCCAGGGGGCCCAAGAGACCCAGTACTTC. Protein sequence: CASSLQGAQETQYF.